The next 21 T cell receptor beta chains were all read from a single sample in a study of beta chain features in type 1 diabetes. What was sequenced were expressed TCRB transcripts, since all of the isolated RNA had been reverse transcribed. Repertoires were generated with immunoSEQ multiplex PCR, while TCRdb's copy carries only in-frame clones and drops some. The table includes about 370,000 clones, roughly 16% detected once. The sample was naive CD4+ T cells from blood. Receptors originate from a woman aged 18-35 years in good health.

The chain is built from TRBV5-6 and TRBJ2-1, with 14 positions matching TRBD2. Looked up from germline, CDR1 is SGHDT and CDR2 is YYEEEE. The CDR3 extends over 15 amino acids. Losses at the gene ends were 4 bases for V and 9 bases for J; bases not matched to a gene: 6. The CDR3, as DNA: TGTGCCAGCAGCAAAGGGACTAGCGGGAGAGGTGAGCAGTTCTTC. Its protein is CASSKGTSGRGEQFF.

This chain uses TRBV25-1 with TRBJ2-7; the D gene is possibly TRBD1 (5 bases). V lost 10 bases and J lost 3, with 10 bases in between. This CDR3 has 11 residues. Germline-derived CDR1 and CDR2 are MGHDK and SYGVNS. The CDR3 loop reads CATTGDYEQYF. CDR3 in DNA: TGTGCCACCACAGGAGACTACGAGCAGTACTTC.

A few counts support this clone. The chain is built from TRBV4-3 and TRBJ2-7; 11 bases line up with TRBD1. Trimming took 2 bases from V and 3 from J; bases not matched to a gene: 3. This CDR3 spans 15 amino acids. Germline CDR1 reads LGHNA; CDR2 reads YSLEER. The CDR3 reads CASSQPGQGVYEQYF. For the CDR3, the DNA is TGCGCCAGCAGCCAACCGGGACAGGGGGTCTACGAGCAGTACTTC.

The chain links TRBV29-1 to TRBJ2-4; D is unclear. V lost 4 bases and J 2 bases, leaving 6 bases between the germline ends. The CDR3 covers 12 residues. Germline CDR1 reads SQVTM; CDR2 reads ANQGSEA. CDR3 DNA: TGCAGCGTTGGCGTCACCAAAAACATTCAGTACTTC. Translation gives CSVGVTKNIQYF.

This clone showed up just a few times. CDR3 sequence: CASSLAGTTNNEQFF. In DNA, the CDR3 is TGCGCCAGCAGCTTGGCGGGGACTACTAACAATGAGCAGTTCTTC. The V gene is TRBV5-1, the J gene TRBJ2-1; 7 bases are shared with TRBD2. The germline CDR1 and CDR2 sequences are SGHRS and YFSETQ. This CDR3 is built from 15 residues. The V and J ends lost 0 bases and 5 bases, in that order; junction bases with no gene match: 5. Full variable domain (rest looked up from reference TRBV5-1 and TRBJ2-1): KAGVTQTPRYLIKTRGQQVTLSCSPISGHRSVSWYQQTPGQGLQFLFEYFSETQRNKGNFPGRFSGRQFSNSRSEMNVSTLELGDSALYLCASSLAGTTNNEQFFGPGTRLTVL.

This clone was recorded a few times. The chain recombines TRBV5-1 with TRBJ1-2, with D possibly matching TRBD1 (5 bases). The CDR3 contains 17 residues. In germline, CDR1 is SGHRS, CDR2 YFSETQ. V was pared by 4 bases and J by 4 bases, with 23 bases between. As DNA, the CDR3 is TGCGCCAGCAGCAGGTCCGGGGTATGGGACTCGACCTATGGCTACACCTTC. Amino acids: CASSRSGVWDSTYGYTF.

This clone was counted a few times. The rearrangement joins TRBV28 to TRBJ2-1; D might be TRBD1 (5 bases). The germline V gene has CDR1 MDHEN and CDR2 SYDVKM. The CDR3 has 18 residues. V lost 5 bases to trimming and J lost 3 bases, with 23 bases between them. CDR3: CASSLLGHGATVYNEQFF. The CDR3 bases are TGTGCCAGCAGTCTCCTCGGACATGGGGCAACCGTCTACAATGAGCAGTTCTTC.

This clone was counted a few times. The chain is built from TRBV7-9 and TRBJ2-1, with D tentatively TRBD1 (5 bases). The ends were cut back, 3 bases at V and 5 bases at J, with 8 bases in the middle. Germline V gives CDR1 SEHNR, CDR2 FQNEAQ (reference sequence). This CDR3 has 13 amino acids. Here the CDR3 DNA reads TGTGCCAGCAGCTTGATCAGGGACAATGAGCAGTTCTTC. Encoded protein: CASSLIRDNEQFF.

This clone turned up a few times. This sequence joins TRBV28 and TRBJ2-1; perhaps TRBD2 as D (6 bases). Germline V gene lookup returns CDR1 MDHEN and CDR2 SYDVKM. V was pared by 8 bases and J by 6 bases, with 14 bases between. CDR3 length: 13 amino acids. The CDR3: CASGVGLPNEQFF. The CDR3 coding sequence is TGTGCCAGCGGTGTAGGACTACCCAATGAGCAGTTCTTC.

This clone was seen a few times. The chain joins TRBV30 to TRBJ1-3, with a possible D match to TRBD1 (5 bases). V was trimmed by 5 bases and J by 4 bases, leaving 12 bases between them. The V gene's germline CDR1 is GTSNPN and CDR2 SVGIG (reference sequence). The CDR3 is 13 residues long. This CDR3 is CAWVQGLGNTIYF. The CDR3 bases are TGTGCCTGGGTGCAGGGCTTAGGAAACACCATATATTTT. Drawing the rest from reference TRBV30 and TRBJ1-3, the complete variable domain is SQTIHQWPATLVQPVGSPLSLECTVEGTSNPNLYWYRQAAGRGLQLLFYSVGIGQISSEVPQNLSASRPQDRQFILSSKKLLLSDSGFYLCAWVQGLGNTIYFGEGSWLTVV.

CDR3 bases: TGTGCCAGCACCTCAAGCCCACGACTAGCGGGAAACAATGAGCAGTTCTTC. Protein product: CASTSSPRLAGNNEQFF. V usage is TRBV28 and J usage is TRBJ2-1, with 11 bases fitting TRBD2. The CDR3 is made up of 17 amino acids. The V segment lost 7 bases and the J segment 5 bases; nucleotides outside the gene matches: 13. CDR1 and CDR2 from the germline V gene are MDHEN and SYDVKM.

Note on this clone: The same CDR3 can be traced to other DNA sequences in this sample. The genes are TRBV18 and TRBJ2-3, with 9 bases that match TRBD1. V shed 6 bases and J 0 bases; nucleotides not matched to a gene: 4. Germline loops: CDR1 KGHSH, CDR2 LQKENI. CDR3 length equals 15 residues. Written as DNA, the CDR3 is TGTGCCAGCTCCCCAGGGACAGGGAGCACAGATACGCAGTATTTT. Residues: CASSPGTGSTDTQYF.

The chain joins TRBV6-1 to TRBJ2-1; 7 bases match TRBD2. V was pared by 3 bases and J by 5 bases, with 10 bases of the junction left unmatched. The CDR3 spans 16 residues. Germline assignment: CDR1 MNHNS and CDR2 SASEGT. CDR3 sequence: CASSDLGWEGNNEQFF. The CDR3 DNA is TGTGCCAGCAGTGACCTAGGGTGGGAGGGGAACAATGAGCAGTTCTTC.

This clone has just a few counts. The V call is TRBV11-1, the J call TRBJ1-3, with unresolved D. Trimming pared 6 bases from V and 0 bases from J, leaving 9 bases between. The length of the CDR3 is 14 residues. The V gene's germline CDR1 is SGHAT and CDR2 FQDESV (reference sequence). Written as DNA, the CDR3 is TGTGCCAGCAGAACGCGGAGCTCTGGAAACACCATATATTTT. Its translation: CASRTRSSGNTIYF.

This clone showed up just a few times. The chain employs TRBV7-2 and TRBJ1-3; 7 bases map to TRBD1. The germline V gene encodes CDR1 SGHTA and CDR2 FQGNSA. The CDR3 totals 13 residues. J gave up 2 bases and V 8 bases, and 3 bases lay outside the gene matches. Here the CDR3 DNA reads TGTGCCAGCGGAACAGGGGCTGGAAACACCATATATTTT. This codes for CASGTGAGNTIYF.

The rearrangement joins TRBV9 to TRBJ2-7; the D gene is possibly TRBD1 (6 bases). V was shortened by 4 bases and J by 2 bases, with 22 bases between the two germline ends. The CDR3 is made up of 17 amino acids. Germline V gives CDR1 SGDLS, CDR2 YYNGEE. The CDR3, as DNA: TGTGCCAGCAGCCCACAGGGAACAGTCTTGGGCACCTACGAGCAGTACTTC. Translated: CASSPQGTVLGTYEQYF.

The gene calls are TRBV9 and TRBJ2-6; D is uncertain. The CDR3 extends over 17 amino acids. Per the germline V gene, CDR1 is SGDLS and CDR2 is YYNGEE. With 7 bases removed from V and 2 bases from J, the gap between germline ends came to 19 bases. The CDR3 sequence: CASAKIPQVTGANVLTF. The DNA of the CDR3 is TGTGCCAGCGCCAAAATCCCTCAGGTTACTGGGGCCAACGTCCTGACTTTC.

The CDR3 reads CASSHGGTSGNYEQYF. The DNA for the CDR3 is TGTGCCAGCAGCCACGGGGGGACTAGCGGGAACTACGAGCAGTACTTC. The V gene is TRBV4-2, the J gene TRBJ2-7; 13 bases are shared with TRBD2. In germline, CDR1 is LGHNA, CDR2 YNFKEQ. This CDR3 has 16 residues. Germline trimming cut 3 bases from V and 3 bases from J; bases unmatched to any gene: 5.

This clone was picked up a small number of times. The chain recombines TRBV30 with TRBJ1-1; possibly TRBD1 for D (6 bases). CDR1 and CDR2 from the germline V gene are GTSNPN and SVGIG (reference sequence). The CDR3 is 15 amino acids. Trimming stripped 2 bases from V and 8 bases from J, with 21 bases between. This chain's CDR3 is CAWSLTRRRQGEAFF. CDR3 sequence (DNA): TGTGCCTGGAGTTTAACTAGGCGAAGGCAGGGGGAAGCTTTCTTT. Together with reference TRBV30 and TRBJ1-1, the CDR3 gives the full variable domain: SQTIHQWPATLVQPVGSPLSLECTVEGTSNPNLYWYRQAAGRGLQLLFYSVGIGQISSEVPQNLSASRPQDRQFILSSKKLLLSDSGFYLCAWSLTRRRQGEAFFGQGTRLTVV.

In its sample, this clone was seen a few times. The chain has TRBV4-2 and TRBJ2-3, with 12 bases matching TRBD2. The CDR3 contains 19 residues. V was pared by 0 bases and J by 4 bases, with 11 bases of the junction left unmatched. The germline gives CDR1 LGHNA, CDR2 YNFKEQ. CDR3 residues: CASSQDRLAGGLQADTQYF. The CDR3, as DNA: TGTGCCAGCAGCCAAGATCGGCTAGCGGGAGGGTTACAGGCAGATACGCAGTATTTT.

This clone was seen more than once but under ten times. The rearrangement links TRBV6-5 to TRBJ1-1, with no clear D. The V end lost 0 bases, the J end lost 5 bases, and 4 bases lay between the germline ends. CDR3 length: 12 residues. Germline V lookup: CDR1 MNHEY, CDR2 SVGAGI. The DNA for the CDR3 is TGTGCCAGCAGTTACTCGAGTACTGAAGCTTTCTTT. Protein: CASSYSSTEAFF.